A single sample gave rise to the 24 T cell receptor beta chains below, sequenced in a study of control samples from healthy donors and cancer patients. Sequenced by immunoSEQ multiplex PCR; TCRdb stores in-frame clones only, minus some. The data show around 71,000 clones, about nine tenths seen once. Sequenced material: PBMCs. The receptors stem from a woman between 50 and 59 years old with colorectal cancer.

This chain connects TRBV27 to TRBJ1-2, with unresolved D. With 7 bases removed from V and 4 bases from J, the gap between germline ends came to 13 bases. This CDR3 is built from 13 residues. Germline CDR1 MNHEY, CDR2 SMNVEV (reference sequence). As DNA, the CDR3 is TGTGCCAGCACACCCGGAGGTGGCTATGGCTACACCTTC. As protein: CASTPGGGYGYTF.

V and J are TRBV5-6 and TRBJ1-2, with TRBD1 as a possible D gene (5 bases). CDR3 length: 13 residues. Looked up from germline, CDR1 is SGHDT and CDR2 is YYEEEE. Trimming removed 8 bases at V and 4 bases at J, with 15 bases between. CDR3 sequence: CASDQGVGYGYTF. The CDR3 nucleotides read TGTGCCAGTGATCAGGGAGTCGGCTATGGCTACACCTTC.

The chain has TRBV18 and TRBJ2-7; 7 bases align to TRBD2. The CDR3 contains 12 residues. Germline V gene lookup returns CDR1 KGHSH and CDR2 LQKENI. V was clipped by 6 bases and J by 6 bases; unmatched bases: 5. In DNA, the CDR3 is TGTGCCAGCTCGGATGGGGAGGGCGAGCAGTACTTC. Its translation is CASSDGEGEQYF.

The chain employs TRBV28 and TRBJ1-2; D ambiguous. The CDR3 consists of 14 residues. CDR1 MDHEN and CDR2 SYDVKM come from the germline V gene. With 3 bases removed from V and 0 bases from J, the gap between germline ends came to 8 bases. CDR3 DNA sequence: TGTGCCAGCAGTTTGAACTTAGCTAACTATGGCTACACCTTC. This sequence encodes CASSLNLANYGYTF.

The V gene is TRBV2, the J gene TRBJ1-5, with TRBD1 matching over 9 bases. The ends lost 7 bases at V and 5 bases at J; junction bases unmatched: 3. The CDR3 length is 13 residues. Germline V CDR1 and CDR2: SNHLY, FYNNEI. The CDR3 protein is CASTGTGHQPQHF. The CDR3, as DNA: TGTGCCAGCACTGGGACAGGGCATCAGCCCCAGCATTTT.

The rearrangement joins TRBV5-1 to TRBJ1-1; no clear D. Germline V gene data show CDR1 as SGHRS and CDR2 as YFSETQ. Trimming stripped 1 base from V and 1 base from J, with 8 bases between. CDR3 length: 14 residues. The CDR3 is CASSLHEGNTEAFF. CDR3 nucleotide sequence: TGCGCCAGCAGCTTGCACGAGGGGAACACTGAAGCTTTCTTT.

This chain uses TRBV5-6 with TRBJ2-3, with 10 nucleotides matching TRBD2. The CDR3 is made up of 15 amino acids. Germline loops: CDR1 SGHDT, CDR2 YYEEEE. With 4 bases clipped from V and 5 bases from J, the junction kept 7 bases outside the gene matches. Here the CDR3 DNA reads TGTGCCAGCAGCCTGCTAGGACTAGCGGTAGATACGCAGTATTTT. Residues: CASSLLGLAVDTQYF.

CDR3 loop: CASSLSSYNSPLHF. For the CDR3, the DNA is TGTGCCAGCAGCTTAAGTTCTTATAATTCACCCCTCCACTTT. The rearrangement joins TRBV7-2 to TRBJ1-6, with D unclear. Trimming left V 2 bases short and J 4 bases short, with 6 bases between. Germline lookup yields CDR1 SGHTA and CDR2 FQGNSA. This CDR3 spans 14 amino acids.

This clone was recorded only once. The chain recombines TRBV27 with TRBJ2-1; 7 positions match TRBD2. Germline CDR1 and CDR2: MNHEY and SMNVEV (reference sequence). The V and J ends lost 6 bases and 9 bases, in that order; junction bases with no gene match: 17. The CDR3 length is 16 residues. Here the CDR3 DNA reads TGTGCCAGCAGCCGATCCCGGACTAGGGCTTCGAGTGAGCAGTTCTTC. This sequence encodes CASSRSRTRASSEQFF.

The chain combines TRBV27 with TRBJ2-7; the D is unclear. The CDR3 spans 13 residues. Trimming took off 2 bases at V and 6 bases at J, with 11 bases between the two ends. Germline CDR1 and CDR2: MNHEY and SMNVEV (reference sequence). The CDR3 DNA reads as TGTGCCAGCAGTTTAGCGTTCGATGGCGAGCAGTACTTC. Protein sequence: CASSLAFDGEQYF.

This chain connects TRBV28 to TRBJ2-1; D ambiguous. This CDR3 is built from 14 residues. V lost 7 bases and J 0 bases, leaving 10 bases between the germline ends. Germline CDR1 MDHEN, CDR2 SYDVKM. The CDR3 DNA follows: TGTGCCAGCACCTTTACGAGCTCCTACAATGAGCAGTTCTTC. It yields the protein CASTFTSSYNEQFF.

The chain recombines TRBV6-1 with TRBJ2-4, with TRBD1 as a possible D gene (6 bases). Germline V gene sequence: CDR1 MNHNS, CDR2 SASEGT. V gave up 1 base and J gave up 0 bases, with 19 bases separating them. The CDR3 loop spans 19 amino acids. The CDR3 bases are TGTGCCAGCAGTGAAGAGGGGGTCGAAAGGTTCCTAGCCAAAAACATTCAGTACTTC. It yields the protein CASSEEGVERFLAKNIQYF.

The chain links TRBV30 to TRBJ1-2, with a weak D call TRBD1 (5 bases). This CDR3 is 14 amino acids long. CDR1 is GTSNPN and CDR2 is SVGIG in the germline V gene (reference sequence). Trimming pared 3 bases from V and 13 bases from J, leaving 24 bases between. CDR3 amino acids: CAWSATASVRGGTF. The DNA for the CDR3 is TGTGCCTGGAGCGCGACAGCGAGCGTTCGGGGAGGCACCTTC. The entire variable domain, with the rest obtained from reference TRBV30 and TRBJ1-2, is as follows: SQTIHQWPATLVQPVGSPLSLECTVEGTSNPNLYWYRQAAGRGLQLLFYSVGIGQISSEVPQNLSASRPQDRQFILSSKKLLLSDSGFYLCAWSATASVRGGTFGSGTRLTVV.

This clone is categorized as medium-sized (0.01 to 0.1%). V gene TRBV19 combines with J gene TRBJ1-1; D might be TRBD1 (6 bases). The CDR3 is 15 residues long. The germline gives CDR1 LNHDA, CDR2 SQIVND (reference sequence). Trimming took off 10 bases at V and 5 bases at J, with 23 bases between the two ends. As DNA, the CDR3 is TGTGCCACCTCCCCTGGGGGGCAAGGAGGGACTGAAGCTTTCTTT. The encoded protein is CATSPGGQGGTEAFF.

The chain carries TRBV7-6 and TRBJ2-3; D is unclear. Per the germline V gene, CDR1 is SGHVS and CDR2 is FNYEAQ. V lost 5 bases, J lost 1 base, and 13 bases lay in between. CDR3 length: 15 amino acids. The CDR3 DNA reads TGTGCCAGCAGCCTGGAAGCCTCGGGCACAGATACGCAGTATTTT. Amino acid sequence: CASSLEASGTDTQYF.

This chain uses TRBV7-6 with TRBJ2-5; 9 bases are a match to TRBD2. The germline gives CDR1 SGHVS, CDR2 FNYEAQ. With V trimmed by 8 bases and J by 5 bases, 9 bases remained unmatched. CDR3 length: 14 amino acids. CDR3 DNA: TGTGCCAGCGGGAGGAGCGGGGGGTGGGAGACCCAGTACTTC. Encoded protein: CASGRSGGWETQYF. Drawing the rest from reference TRBV7-6 and TRBJ2-5, the complete variable domain is GAGVSQSPRYKVTKRGQDVALRCDPISGHVSLYWYRQALGQGPEFLTYFNYEAQQDKSGLPNDRFSAERPEGSISTLTIQRTEQRDSAMYRCASGRSGGWETQYFGPGTRLLVL.

The chain has TRBV5-4 and TRBJ2-1; 8 nucleotides match TRBD1. Germline V CDR1 and CDR2: SGHNT, YYREEE (reference sequence). The CDR3 is 16 amino acids. V lost 0 bases and J lost 6; bases outside the gene matches: 8. CDR3 bases: TGTGCCAGCAGCTTGGATCCAGGGGGCGCAGGCAATGAGCAGTTCTTC. Encoded protein: CASSLDPGGAGNEQFF.

The chain uses TRBV28 and TRBJ2-3; 11 bases align to TRBD2. Germline V gene sequence: CDR1 MDHEN, CDR2 SYDVKM. V lost 4 bases and J lost 2; bases outside the gene matches: 8. The CDR3 consists of 17 residues. CDR3 DNA sequence: TGTGCCAGCAGTTCAGAGGGACTAGCGGAGAACACAGATACGCAGTATTTT. Protein sequence: CASSSEGLAENTDTQYF.

In regard to this clone: The germline gene is not matched at one end of the junction; a read error may be the cause. This chain uses TRBV6-2 or TRBV6-3 with TRBJ2-1; D gene ambiguous. Germline V gene data show CDR1 as MNHEY and CDR2 as SVGEGT. The CDR3 contains 14 residues. CDR3 loop: CASTYLGIYNEQFF. CDR3 nucleotide sequence: TGTGCCAGCACTTACTTAGGCATTTACAATGAGCAGTTCTTC.

The gene calls are TRBV18 and TRBJ1-1; no firm D call. The CDR3 runs to 15 residues. The germline gives CDR1 KGHSH, CDR2 LQKENI. Trimming cost V 6 bases and J 0 bases, with 14 bases left between them. The CDR3 sequence: CASSRNPGMNTEAFF. Here the CDR3 DNA reads TGTGCCAGCTCTCGCAACCCCGGGATGAACACTGAAGCTTTCTTT.

J is TRBJ1-1 and V is TRBV9; 7 bases map to TRBD1. The CDR3 covers 14 residues. V dropped 2 bases and J dropped 3; count of bases not matched to a gene: 4. Germline-derived CDR1 and CDR2 are SGDLS and YYNGEE. The chain's CDR3 is CASSVYDRDTEAFF. The CDR3 bases are TGTGCCAGCAGCGTTTACGACAGGGACACTGAAGCTTTCTTT.

The gene calls are TRBV18 and TRBJ1-2; no firm D call. The germline V and J ends were trimmed by 6 bases and 1 base, with 9 bases remaining between them. The CDR3 is 13 amino acids. Germline assignment: CDR1 KGHSH and CDR2 LQKENI. The CDR3 is CASSVGFNYGYTF. The CDR3 DNA is TGTGCCAGCTCGGTCGGTTTTAACTATGGCTACACCTTC.

The J gene is TRBJ2-2, the V gene TRBV6-5; D is unresolved. The length of the CDR3 is 14 residues. Germline values: CDR1 MNHEY, CDR2 SVGAGI. Trimming pared 10 bases from V and 0 bases from J, leaving 12 bases between. The CDR3 region is CATRRATNTGELFF. CDR3 bases: TGTGCCACCAGAAGGGCGACGAACACCGGGGAGCTGTTTTTT.

This chain links TRBV18 with TRBJ1-2; 11 nucleotides align to TRBD1. Germline V gene lookup returns CDR1 KGHSH and CDR2 LQKENI. This CDR3 has 16 amino acids. J lost 4 bases, V lost 3 bases, and 7 bases had no gene match. CDR3 sequence (DNA): TGTGCCAGCTCACCGGGGACAGGGGGAACCGGCTATGGCTACACCTTC. It yields the protein CASSPGTGGTGYGYTF.